The clone carrying this T cell receptor (beta chain) was seen a handful of times. No antigen is known for it. This entry belongs to a study of CD8 T cells in ankylosing spondylitis. Study conclusions and caveats: Typical of ankylosing spondylitis blood, it appeared, was a TCR beta motif of fewer than ten highly homologous variants. According to the report, clones linked to the disease were significantly enriched in matched synovial fluid samples taken from ankylosing spondylitis patients.

Libraries for TCR beta were made by quantitative 5'-RACE with molecular barcodes. TCRdb reprocessed the 5' RACE reads via MiXCR and lists one record per CDR3 protein. The sample has 750,000 to 850,000 distinct CDR3 sequences, 12% seen once. The sequencing input was blood, either unsorted or a sorted T cell fraction (not recorded which). The clonotype comes from a male donor with ankylosing spondylitis.

The CDR3 bases are TGTGCCAAAAGCGGGGGAGCGACAGATACGCAGTATTTT. Translated: CAKSGGATDTQYF. V and J are TRBV10-3 and TRBJ2-3; 8 positions match TRBD2. CDR1 is ENHRY, CDR2 SYGVKD, per germline. J was trimmed by 3 bases and V by 10 bases; bases with no gene match: 6. The CDR3 is 13 amino acids.